These T cell receptor beta chains were read from a single sample in a study of T-cell reconstitution after alpha-beta-depleted transplantation in children. TCRdb redid the calling of the PCR reads with MiXCR, one entry per CDR3 protein. The data hold about 600,000 distinct CDR3 sequences, with 10% to 15% observed a single time. The sample was PBMCs, mostly from graft donor cells, taken 360 days after TCRalphabeta/CD19-depleted stem cell transplant. The receptors shown here come from a male patient younger than 18 who had a stem cell transplant for acute myeloid leukemia, so the T cells may come from the graft donor. The CDR3 runs from the conserved cysteine through the conserved F or W. Each record gives: CDR3 DNA, CDR3 protein, CDR3 length, J gene, clone size, D gene, V gene. A D gene is named only where the DNA matches it firmly. Some rows have no size entry. The others give once, few or many, or a class for an expanded clone.

DNA: TGTGCCAGCTCACCCGGACCTGCCCCATACGAGCAGTACTTC
CDR3: CASSPGPAPYEQYF
length: 14
J: TRBJ2-7
size: NA
D: NA
V: TRBV18

DNA: TGTGCCAGCAGCCAAGATATGATTTACGAGCAGTACTTC
CDR3: CASSQDMIYEQYF
length: 13
J: TRBJ2-7
size: many
D: NA
V: TRBV14

DNA: TGCAGTGCTAGAGATCCCGGGACTGGCTACACCTTC
CDR3: CSARDPGTGYTF
length: 12
J: TRBJ1-2
size: few
D: NA
V: TRBV20-1

DNA: TGTGCCACCAGTGATTCAAACAGGGTATTCGGGGAGCTGTTTTTT
CDR3: CATSDSNRVFGELFF
length: 15
J: TRBJ2-2
size: NA
D: NA
V: TRBV24-1

DNA: TGTGCCAGCAGTGTAGGCAGGAACACCGGGGAGCTGTTTTTT
CDR3: CASSVGRNTGELFF
length: 14
J: TRBJ2-2
size: NA
D: NA
V: TRBV6-2/TRBV6-3

DNA: TGTGCCAGCAGCGCCCCGGACAGGGAGCCTTACGAGCAGTACTTC
CDR3: CASSAPDREPYEQYF
length: 15
J: TRBJ2-7
size: NA
D: TRBD1
V: TRBV7-9

DNA: TGTGCCAGCAGCACTCAGCCTCCAGGGTTTTCTTTCAATGAGCAGTTCTTC
CDR3: CASSTQPPGFSFNEQFF
length: 17
J: TRBJ2-1
size: NA
D: NA
V: TRBV7-2

DNA: TGTGCCAGCAGCGTAGGAAGCCCGAGCTCCTACAATGAGCAGTTCTTC
CDR3: CASSVGSPSSYNEQFF
length: 16
J: TRBJ2-1
size: many
D: NA
V: TRBV9

DNA: TGTGCCAGCAGTTTCTCGGGAAATTCACCCCTCCACTTT
CDR3: CASSFSGNSPLHF
length: 13
J: TRBJ1-6
size: NA
D: NA
V: TRBV27

DNA: TGCAGTGCTAGAGACCCGGGCCTCTCTCCTGAGCAGTTCTTC
CDR3: CSARDPGLSPEQFF
length: 14
J: TRBJ2-1
size: NA
D: NA
V: TRBV20-1

DNA: TGCGCCAGCAGCCTTCGCGGGGCGCTAGCGGGAAGGGCAGATACGCAGTATTTT
CDR3: CASSLRGALAGRADTQYF
length: 18
J: TRBJ2-3
size: few
D: TRBD2
V: TRBV4-3

DNA: TGTGCCAGCAGCTTGGCCGGGACTAGCCCCACAGATACGCAGTATTTT
CDR3: CASSLAGTSPTDTQYF
length: 16
J: TRBJ2-3
size: many
D: TRBD2
V: TRBV5-5

DNA: TGTGCCAGCAGCTTAAACGGACGCCTTTCTGGGGCCAACGTCCTGACTTTC
CDR3: CASSLNGRLSGANVLTF
length: 17
J: TRBJ2-6
size: NA
D: NA
V: TRBV7-3

DNA: TGCAGCGTTGAGTCGGGTCCTTGGGAGCTGTTTTTT
CDR3: CSVESGPWELFF
length: 12
J: TRBJ2-2
size: NA
D: NA
V: TRBV29-1

DNA: TGTGCCATCAGTGATACCGGGGAGCTGTTTTTT
CDR3: CAISDTGELFF
length: 11
J: TRBJ2-2
size: many
D: NA
V: TRBV10-3

DNA: TGTGCCTGGAGTTCGGTTAGCGGAGGGGGCAATGAGCAGTTCTTC
CDR3: CAWSSVSGGGNEQFF
length: 15
J: TRBJ2-1
size: few
D: NA
V: TRBV30

DNA: TGTGCCAGCAGTTTTAGAAAGACTAGCGGGAGTGAGCAAGAGACCCAGTACTTC
CDR3: CASSFRKTSGSEQETQYF
length: 18
J: TRBJ2-5
size: few
D: TRBD2
V: TRBV12-3/TRBV12-4

DNA: TGTGCCAGCAGCTTCCCAGCGGGACTGTACGAGCAGTACTTC
CDR3: CASSFPAGLYEQYF
length: 14
J: TRBJ2-7
size: many
D: TRBD2
V: TRBV7-2

DNA: TGCAGTGCCGGCCCGGGTCCATCCTACGAGCAGTACTTC
CDR3: CSAGPGPSYEQYF
length: 13
J: TRBJ2-7
size: NA
D: NA
V: TRBV20-1

DNA: TGCAGTGCTAGAGAGACTTTACCCTACGAGCAGTACTTC
CDR3: CSARETLPYEQYF
length: 13
J: TRBJ2-7
size: once
D: NA
V: TRBV20-1

DNA: TGCAGTGTCGACAACGGCCTAGACGTCTACAATGAGCAGTTCTTC
CDR3: CSVDNGLDVYNEQFF
length: 15
J: TRBJ2-1
size: many
D: NA
V: TRBV20-1

DNA: TGTGCCAGCAGCTCACAGGGGAACGAGCAGTACTTC
CDR3: CASSSQGNEQYF
length: 12
J: TRBJ2-7
size: many
D: TRBD1
V: TRBV28

DNA: TGTGCCATCAGTACCGGGACAGGGGGCGCGAATGAGCAGTTCTTC
CDR3: CAISTGTGGANEQFF
length: 15
J: TRBJ2-1
size: few
D: TRBD1
V: TRBV10-3

DNA: TGCAGTGCTACCAACACCACTAGCGTTTATACGCAGTATTTT
CDR3: CSATNTTSVYTQYF
length: 14
J: TRBJ2-3
size: NA
D: TRBD2
V: TRBV20-1

DNA: TGCAGCGTTGGACAGGGGATGGTGGAGGACCAAGAGACCCAGTACTTC
CDR3: CSVGQGMVEDQETQYF
length: 16
J: TRBJ2-5
size: many
D: TRBD1
V: TRBV29-1

DNA: TGTGCCATCAGCCCCGCAGTCCTCTGCGAGCAGTACTTC
CDR3: CAISPAVLCEQYF
length: 13
J: TRBJ2-7
size: NA
D: NA
V: TRBV10-3

DNA: TGTGCCAGCAGCGTACGTGATGGCTCTGGGGCCAACGTCCTGACTTTC
CDR3: CASSVRDGSGANVLTF
length: 16
J: TRBJ2-6
size: NA
D: NA
V: TRBV2

DNA: TGCAGCGTTTTCACAGAAGGGCCCCCCTATACGCAGTATTTT
CDR3: CSVFTEGPPYTQYF
length: 14
J: TRBJ2-3
size: few
D: NA
V: TRBV29-1

DNA: TGTGCCAGCAGCGTAGAGGACAATCAGCCCCAGCATTTT
CDR3: CASSVEDNQPQHF
length: 13
J: TRBJ1-5
size: few
D: NA
V: TRBV9

DNA: TGCAGTGCTAGAGGGTCCCACACAGATACGCAGTATTTT
CDR3: CSARGSHTDTQYF
length: 13
J: TRBJ2-3
size: many
D: NA
V: TRBV20-1

DNA: TGTGCCAGCAGTCGGGACAACAGCGGACCACCCCTCCACTTT
CDR3: CASSRDNSGPPLHF
length: 14
J: TRBJ1-6
size: many
D: NA
V: TRBV6-2/TRBV6-3

DNA: TGTGCCATCAGTGGGGACAGGCCCTCCTACGAGCAGTACTTC
CDR3: CAISGDRPSYEQYF
length: 14
J: TRBJ2-7
size: few
D: TRBD1
V: TRBV10-3

DNA: TGTGCCAGCAGCCCCCGTCTCCACAATGAGCAGTTCTTC
CDR3: CASSPRLHNEQFF
length: 13
J: TRBJ2-1
size: many
D: NA
V: TRBV7-8

DNA: TGCAGCGCATCGACAGGGTGGAACACTGAAGCTTTCTTT
CDR3: CSASTGWNTEAFF
length: 13
J: TRBJ1-1
size: many
D: TRBD1
V: TRBV29-1

DNA: TGTGCCACCAGCAAGACAGGGGGGACCGGGGAGCTGTTTTTT
CDR3: CATSKTGGTGELFF
length: 14
J: TRBJ2-2
size: many
D: TRBD1
V: TRBV15

DNA: TGCAGTGCTATTATCCAGGGGGCCTACAATGAGCAGTTCTTC
CDR3: CSAIIQGAYNEQFF
length: 14
J: TRBJ2-1
size: few
D: TRBD1
V: TRBV20-1

DNA: TGTGCCAGCAGCCGCAATCCCGGGAACTATGGCTACACCTTC
CDR3: CASSRNPGNYGYTF
length: 14
J: TRBJ1-2
size: NA
D: NA
V: TRBV7-2

DNA: TGTGCCAGCAGCCAAGAATGGGGACAACCGAACACCGGGGAGCTGTTTTTT
CDR3: CASSQEWGQPNTGELFF
length: 17
J: TRBJ2-2
size: few
D: NA
V: TRBV14

DNA: TGCAGTGCTCTAGCGGGGGCACTAGCCAAAAACATTCAGTACTTC
CDR3: CSALAGALAKNIQYF
length: 15
J: TRBJ2-4
size: NA
D: TRBD2
V: TRBV20-1

DNA: TGTGCCAGCAGTTGGGGTGCAACAGATACGCAGTATTTT
CDR3: CASSWGATDTQYF
length: 13
J: TRBJ2-3
size: many
D: NA
V: TRBV7-6

DNA: TGCAGCGCCCGGGTGGAGGCGGGAGTGTCCTACGAGCAGTACTTC
CDR3: CSARVEAGVSYEQYF
length: 15
J: TRBJ2-7
size: NA
D: TRBD2
V: TRBV29-1

DNA: TGTGCCACCAGCAGAGATGCCCAGGGAACTTATAGCAATCAGCCCCAGCATTTT
CDR3: CATSRDAQGTYSNQPQHF
length: 18
J: TRBJ1-5
size: NA
D: NA
V: TRBV15

DNA: TGTGCCAGCAGCCGGGACTCCAACGGGTACGAGCAGTACTTC
CDR3: CASSRDSNGYEQYF
length: 14
J: TRBJ2-7
size: NA
D: NA
V: TRBV7-6

DNA: TGTGCCAGCAGCTTGCCGACAGGGAGGATAAGCTACACCTTC
CDR3: CASSLPTGRISYTF
length: 14
J: TRBJ1-2
size: few
D: TRBD1
V: TRBV11-1

DNA: TGCAGTGCTGGCTGGACTAGCGGGAGGGAGACCCAGTACTTC
CDR3: CSAGWTSGRETQYF
length: 14
J: TRBJ2-5
size: few
D: TRBD2
V: TRBV20-1

DNA: TGTGCCAGCAGCCACGGCGGGGGCAATCAGCCCCAGCATTTT
CDR3: CASSHGGGNQPQHF
length: 14
J: TRBJ1-5
size: few
D: NA
V: TRBV11-1

DNA: TGCGCCAGCAGCCCCCGGGGCCAGGGACCCTACGAGCAGTACTTC
CDR3: CASSPRGQGPYEQYF
length: 15
J: TRBJ2-7
size: many
D: NA
V: TRBV4-3

DNA: TGTGCCAGCAGCCCACCGGGACCATCCCAGCAGTTCTTC
CDR3: CASSPPGPSQQFF
length: 13
J: TRBJ2-1
size: many
D: NA
V: TRBV12-3/TRBV12-4

DNA: TGTGCCAGCAGTTACCTACAGGGGAACACTGAAGCTTTCTTT
CDR3: CASSYLQGNTEAFF
length: 14
J: TRBJ1-1
size: NA
D: NA
V: TRBV6-5

DNA: TGCGCCAGCAGCTTGGGGATGTTAGCGGGAGTCCAAGAGACCCAGTACTTC
CDR3: CASSLGMLAGVQETQYF
length: 17
J: TRBJ2-5
size: few
D: TRBD2
V: TRBV5-1